This T cell receptor beta chain is from a study of Ad26.COV2.S vaccination and SARS-CoV-2 variants. Study-level background: This donor came from the COV1001 trial of Ad26.COV2.S.

Study outcomes and limitations: The breadth of spike-specific CD8+ and CD4+ T cell responses after vaccination was reportedly substantial.

Germline CDR1 is MNHEY and CDR2 is SVGAGI. V was clipped by 8 bases and J by 5 bases; unmatched bases: 4. The CDR3 has 12 residues. TCRdb's copy holds only in-frame clones and misses some; the assay was immunoSEQ multiplex PCR. The sample lists around 300,000 clones, roughly nine tenths occurring once. Concerning this clone: Its target is not known.

As for treatment: about 20 received Ad26.COV2.S at low or high dose, single or two shots; 5 received placebo; per-sample allocation not given. It was on day 63 after the first vaccine or placebo injection that samples were taken. Specimen: peripheral blood, collected in a trial of Ad26.COV2.S vaccine versus placebo. This receptor was taken from a person between 18 and 60 years old who received the Ad26.COV2.S COVID-19 vaccine or a placebo. V is TRBV6-5 and J is TRBJ1-1; 8 bases are shared with TRBD1. The CDR3 nucleotides read TGTGCCAGCCCGAACAGGGGGACTGAAGCTTTCTTT. Translated, it gives CASPNRGTEAFF.